What follows is one TCR beta chain and its context. These data are taken from a study of T-cell reconstitution after alpha-beta-depleted transplantation in children. Unique molecular identifiers were used in preparing the TCRbeta library. TCRdb re-analysed the PCR reads in MiXCR, keeping a single row per CDR3 protein. The data hold 90,000 to 100,000 distinct CDR3 sequences, with more than 20% observed a single time. There are 16 residues in the CDR3. Trimming removed 6 bases from V and 2 bases from J; junction bases left unmatched: 5. The rearrangement uses TRBV12-3 or TRBV12-4 and TRBJ2-6; TRBD1 agrees at 9 bases. The sequences come from PBMCs, collected before TCRalphabeta/CD19-depleted stem cell transplant. The sequence was collected from a boy aged 2 to 9 with acute lymphoblastic leukemia, due to receive a stem cell transplant. The CDR3 nucleotides are TGTGCCAGCAGAAAAGGACAGGGGCCTGGGGCCAACGTCCTGACTTTC. It translates to CASRKGQGPGANVLTF.